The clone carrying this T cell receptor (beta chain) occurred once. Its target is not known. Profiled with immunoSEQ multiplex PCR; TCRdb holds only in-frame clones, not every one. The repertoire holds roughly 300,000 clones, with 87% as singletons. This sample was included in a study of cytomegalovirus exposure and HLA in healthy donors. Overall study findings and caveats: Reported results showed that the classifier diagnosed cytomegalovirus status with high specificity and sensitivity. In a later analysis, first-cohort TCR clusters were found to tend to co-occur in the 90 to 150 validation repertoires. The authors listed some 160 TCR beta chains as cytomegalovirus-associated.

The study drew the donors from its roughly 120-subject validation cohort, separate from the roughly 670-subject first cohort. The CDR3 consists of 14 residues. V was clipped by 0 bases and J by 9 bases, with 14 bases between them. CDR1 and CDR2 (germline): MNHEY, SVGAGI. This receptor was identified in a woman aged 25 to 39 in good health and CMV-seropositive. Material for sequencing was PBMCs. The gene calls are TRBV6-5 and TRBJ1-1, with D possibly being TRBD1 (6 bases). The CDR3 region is CASSYSRNRVKAFF. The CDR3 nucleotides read TGTGCCAGCAGTTACTCGAGAAACAGGGTCAAAGCTTTCTTT.